This entry lists 30 T cell receptor beta chains sequenced from one sample in a study of blood T cell repertoires in COVID-19. Here immunoSEQ multiplex PCR was the method, and the copy in TCRdb shows in-frame clones only, minus some. The sample shows more than 300,000 clones, about 82% of them seen only once. Sequencing was carried out using peripheral blood. The receptor set was obtained from a woman in her 50s with acute or convalescent COVID-19.

The V gene is TRBV28, the J gene TRBJ1-1; 7 bases fit TRBD1. The V gene end was trimmed by 7 bases and the J gene end by 3 bases; junction bases not matched to a gene: 14. The CDR3 extends over 16 amino acids. Germline CDR1 reads MDHEN; CDR2 reads SYDVKM. The CDR3 region has the DNA TGTGCCAGCACCATCTTAGGGCAGGGGGAGGACACTGAAGCTTTCTTT. It is translated as CASTILGQGEDTEAFF.

The chain combines TRBV30 with TRBJ2-1; TRBD2 is a possible D gene (5 bases). The CDR3 spans 16 residues. Trimming removed 2 bases at V and 7 bases at J, with 21 bases between. Germline CDR1 and CDR2: GTSNPN and SVGIG (reference sequence). The CDR3, as DNA: TGTGCCTGGAGTACAGAGGGCCGTTGGGTCGATAATGAGCAGTTCTTC. Its protein product is CAWSTEGRWVDNEQFF.

In DNA form, the CDR3 reads TGCGCCAGCAGCTTGGCTCCGGGTTCGAACGAGCAGTACTTC. Its translation is CASSLAPGSNEQYF. The genes are TRBV5-1 and TRBJ2-7; D ambiguous. CDR3 length: 14 residues. From germline, CDR1 is SGHRS and CDR2 YFSETQ. V was clipped by 0 bases and J by 5 bases, with 12 bases between them.

The V gene is TRBV6-5, the J gene TRBJ2-3; 9 bases align to TRBD2. Trimming took 10 bases from V and 5 from J; bases not matched to a gene: 7. Germline V gene data show CDR1 as MNHEY and CDR2 as SVGAGI. This CDR3 spans 13 amino acids. Here the CDR3 reads CATLAGVGDTQYF. The CDR3 bases are TGTGCCACCTTAGCGGGAGTGGGAGATACGCAGTATTTT.

V is TRBV28 and J is TRBJ1-5; D ambiguous. Germline CDR1 reads MDHEN; CDR2 reads SYDVKM. Between the trimmed V and J ends, which lost 3 bases and 9 bases, there was a span of 9 bases. This CDR3 has 12 residues. As DNA, the CDR3 is TGTGCCAGCAGTTTGAGGCGAGGGCCCCAGCATTTT. Protein product: CASSLRRGPQHF.

The rearrangement links TRBV10-3 to TRBJ2-1; 10 nucleotides align to TRBD1. The germline V gene has CDR1 ENHRY and CDR2 SYGVKD. V lost 10 bases to trimming and J lost 10 bases; unmatched junction nucleotides: 13. This CDR3 is 14 amino acids long. The CDR3 spells CATQSGQGFKEQFF. Here the CDR3 DNA reads TGTGCCACCCAGTCGGGACAGGGGTTTAAGGAGCAGTTCTTC.

The chain combines TRBV5-6 with TRBJ1-1, with D possibly TRBD1 on 5 matching bases. CDR1 is SGHDT, CDR2 YYEEEE, per germline. The ends were cut back, 5 bases at V and 3 bases at J, with 11 bases in the middle. The CDR3 runs 13 residues. As DNA, the CDR3 is TGTGCCAGCAGATCTGACAGCTACACTGAAGCTTTCTTT. Its protein is CASRSDSYTEAFF.

The V call is TRBV6-4, the J call TRBJ2-7; TRBD2 is a possible D gene (5 bases). The germline CDR1 and CDR2 sequences are MRHNA and SNTAGT. The CDR3 length is 14 residues. V lost 7 bases to trimming and J lost 1 base, with 14 bases between them. CDR3 DNA: TGTGCCAGCACTTCCGGGGAAAGATCCTACGAGCAGTACTTC. Its protein is CASTSGERSYEQYF.

This clone has more than one count but fewer than ten. The J gene is TRBJ1-1, the V gene TRBV7-9; D may be TRBD1 (5 bases). CDR1 and CDR2 (germline): SEHNR, FQNEAQ (reference sequence). Trimming left V 7 bases short and J 5 bases short, with 23 bases between. The CDR3 sequence is 16 residues long. This CDR3 is CASTSPSPGRDTEAFF. CDR3 bases: TGTGCCAGCACCTCTCCCTCCCCGGGGCGGGATACTGAAGCTTTCTTT.

The chain uses TRBV7-3 and TRBJ2-2; perhaps TRBD1 as D (5 bases). Deletions cut 2 bases from V and 0 bases from J, with 13 bases between. This CDR3 spans 17 amino acids. Germline V gives CDR1 SGHTA, CDR2 FQGTGA. CDR3 sequence: CASSLYPGQANTGELFF. The CDR3 nucleotides read TGTGCCAGCAGCTTATATCCCGGACAAGCGAACACCGGGGAGCTGTTTTTT.

The chain employs TRBV19 and TRBJ2-7; 7 bases agree with TRBD1. This CDR3 has 15 amino acids. V trimming: 4 bases; J trimming: 4 bases; junction bases outside the gene matches: 10. Germline lookup yields CDR1 LNHDA and CDR2 SQIVND (reference sequence). The CDR3 DNA follows: TGTGCCAGTAGTACCTCCGGGACAGTCCCTTACGAGCAGTACTTC. Amino acid sequence: CASSTSGTVPYEQYF.

V usage is TRBV28 and J usage is TRBJ2-7, with D unclear. Germline V lookup: CDR1 MDHEN, CDR2 SYDVKM. With 4 bases removed from V and 3 bases from J, the gap between germline ends came to 4 bases. The CDR3 is 11 residues long. Here the CDR3 reads CASSWSYEQYF. The CDR3 DNA reads TGTGCCAGCAGTTGGAGCTACGAGCAGTACTTC.

This clone has only one observation. This chain joins TRBV27 and TRBJ1-5, with D maybe TRBD1 (6 bases). The germline V gene has CDR1 MNHEY and CDR2 SMNVEV (reference sequence). This CDR3 has 12 residues. V gave up 6 bases and J gave up 7 bases, with 10 bases separating them. In DNA form, the CDR3 reads TGTGCCAGCAGAGCGCAGGGGCAGCCCCAGCATTTT. The encoded protein is CASRAQGQPQHF.

J is TRBJ2-5 and V is TRBV18; unclear D gene. V lost 2 bases and J lost 2, with 6 bases in between. The CDR3 contains 13 residues. The germline V gene encodes CDR1 KGHSH and CDR2 LQKENI. DNA of the CDR3: TGTGCCAGCTCACCATTTCAGCAAGAGACCCAGTACTTC. Its protein is CASSPFQQETQYF.

This chain uses TRBV2 with TRBJ1-6, with unresolved D. V gave up 9 bases and J gave up 0 bases, with 6 bases separating them. The CDR3 runs to 13 residues. The V gene's germline CDR1 is SNHLY and CDR2 FYNNEI. CDR3 residues: CARRSSYNSPLHF. As DNA, the CDR3 is TGTGCCAGAAGGAGCTCCTATAATTCACCCCTCCACTTT.

The chain couples TRBV3-1 (or the pseudogene TRBV3-2) to TRBJ2-7, with 8 nucleotides matching TRBD2. CDR1 is LGHDT and CDR2 is YNNKEL in the germline V gene (reference sequence). This CDR3 has 16 residues. J was trimmed by 1 base and V by 4 bases; bases with no gene match: 9. Written as DNA, the CDR3 is TGTGCCAGCAGCCTTTCAGATAGCGGGAAGTCCTACGAGCAGTACTTC. Residues: CASSLSDSGKSYEQYF.

The chain links TRBV19 to TRBJ2-2; possible D gene TRBD1, 5 bases. Per the germline V gene, CDR1 is LNHDA and CDR2 is SQIVND (reference sequence). This CDR3 comprises 15 residues. V shed 4 bases and J shed 6 bases, with 15 bases lying between them. The CDR3 is CASSTLVGVAGELFF. CDR3 nucleotides: TGTGCCAGTAGTACCCTAGTAGGGGTTGCCGGGGAGCTGTTTTTT. Full variable domain (missing parts from reference TRBV19 and TRBJ2-2): DGGITQSPKYLFRKEGQNVTLSCEQNLNHDAMYWYRQDPGQGLRLIYYSQIVNDFQKGDIAEGYSVSREKKESFPLTVTSAQKNPTAFYLCASSTLVGVAGELFFGEGSRLTVL.

The chain combines TRBV5-8 with TRBJ1-4, with 7 nucleotides matching TRBD1. V shed 7 bases, J shed 7 bases, and the junction held 10 bases outside the gene matches. The V gene's germline CDR1 is SGHTS and CDR2 YDEGEE. This CDR3 is 14 amino acids long. The CDR3: CASGMTGLVEKLFF. CDR3 bases: TGTGCCAGCGGCATGACAGGGCTAGTTGAAAAACTGTTTTTT.

The rearrangement uses TRBV5-4 and TRBJ2-1; 8 nucleotides line up with TRBD2. CDR1 SGHNT and CDR2 YYREEE come from the germline V gene (reference sequence). Trimming cost V 4 bases and J 3 bases; bases outside gene matches: 6. The CDR3 consists of 15 residues. CDR3: CASSPQRENYNEQFF. CDR3 nucleotide sequence: TGTGCCAGCAGCCCCCAGCGGGAGAACTACAATGAGCAGTTCTTC. The whole variable domain, filled in from reference TRBV5-4 and TRBJ2-1, reads ETGVTQSPTHLIKTRGQQVTLRCSSQSGHNTVSWYQQALGQGPQFIFQYYREEENGRGNFPPRFSGLQFPNYSSELNVNALELDDSALYLCASSPQRENYNEQFFGPGTRLTVL.

The rearrangement links TRBV25-1 to TRBJ1-1; D is uncertain. The CDR3 consists of 12 residues. CDR1 is MGHDK and CDR2 is SYGVNS in the germline V gene. Trimming removed 4 bases from V and 5 bases from J, with 8 bases in between. CDR3 sequence (DNA): TGTGCCAGCAGTGTTAGTCTAACTGAAGCTTTCTTT. Protein product: CASSVSLTEAFF.

The chain joins TRBV7-3 to TRBJ2-1, with unresolved D. V lost 6 bases, J lost 1 base, and 7 bases lay in between. Germline CDR1 reads SGHTA; CDR2 reads FQGTGA. The CDR3 covers 13 residues. CDR3 amino acids: CASSFESYNEQFF. For the CDR3, the DNA is TGTGCCAGCAGTTTTGAGTCCTACAATGAGCAGTTCTTC.

The V and J genes are TRBV19 and TRBJ1-4; TRBD1 is a possible D gene (6 bases). Deletions cut 5 bases from V and 4 bases from J, with 14 bases between. The CDR3 has 15 amino acids. Germline V gene data show CDR1 as LNHDA and CDR2 as SQIVND (reference sequence). The DNA for the CDR3 is TGTGCCAGTAGTTTCAGGGGCCCCTTTAATGAAAAACTGTTTTTT. It is translated as CASSFRGPFNEKLFF.

This clone appeared a few times. V and J are TRBV4-3 and TRBJ1-3, with D possibly TRBD1 on 5 matching bases. Trimming shortened V by 0 bases and J by 3 bases, and 18 bases separated the two germline ends. CDR1 is LGHNA and CDR2 is YSLEER in the germline V gene. This CDR3 contains 18 residues. CDR3: CASSQDFPGAGSGNTIYF. For the CDR3, the DNA is TGCGCCAGCAGCCAAGATTTTCCGGGAGCAGGGAGTGGAAACACCATATATTTT.

CDR3 nucleotide sequence: TGTGCCAGTGATCAGGGGGCAGGGGAAAAACTGTTTTTT. Amino acids: CASDQGAGEKLFF. The chain links TRBV9 to TRBJ1-4; 8 bases are a match to TRBD1. Germline V lookup: CDR1 SGDLS, CDR2 YYNGEE. J gave up 8 bases and V 8 bases, and 8 bases lay outside the gene matches. The CDR3 sequence is 13 residues long.

The genes are TRBV12-3 or TRBV12-4 and TRBJ2-7; tentatively, D is TRBD2 (5 bases). With 5 bases removed from V and 3 bases from J, the gap between germline ends came to 8 bases. The CDR3 covers 12 residues. As DNA, the CDR3 is TGTGCCAGCAGTCCAGAGGGCTACGAGCAGTACTTC. It specifies CASSPEGYEQYF.

The rearrangement uses TRBV14 and TRBJ2-1; TRBD1 is a possible D gene (7 bases). CDR1 and CDR2 (germline): SGHDN, FVKESK. The ends were cut back, 7 bases at V and 3 bases at J, with 28 bases in the middle. This CDR3 is 19 amino acids long. Here the CDR3 DNA reads TGTGCCAGCACCGACGGCGGGACAGTAGACGATTCGAACTACAATGAGCAGTTCTTC. This translates into CASTDGGTVDDSNYNEQFF. Supplemented by reference TRBV14 and TRBJ2-1, the full variable domain reads EAGVTQFPSHSVIEKGQTVTLRCDPISGHDNLYWYRRVMGKEIKFLLHFVKESKQDESGMPNNRFLAERTGGTYSTLKVQPAELEDSGVYFCASTDGGTVDDSNYNEQFFGPGTRLTVL.

This chain links TRBV7-8 with TRBJ1-1, with 9 bases lining up with TRBD1. This CDR3 is 13 amino acids long. With V trimmed by 4 bases and J by 6 bases, 3 bases remained unmatched. Germline V gene data show CDR1 as SGHVS and CDR2 as FQNEAQ. The CDR3 protein is CASSSYRGPEAFF. The CDR3 DNA follows: TGTGCCAGCAGCTCTTACAGGGGGCCTGAAGCTTTCTTT.

This clone came up once. This chain uses TRBV18 with TRBJ2-1, with D possibly TRBD1 on 6 matching bases. The V end was cut by 6 bases, the J end by 6 bases, with 18 bases between. The CDR3 is made up of 15 amino acids. Germline lookup yields CDR1 KGHSH and CDR2 LQKENI. The CDR3 sequence is CASSLDRTDRNEQFF. The CDR3 region has the DNA TGTGCCAGCTCTCTCGACAGGACGGACCGCAATGAGCAGTTCTTC.

The CDR3 sequence: CASSPPTGSGNTIYF. The CDR3 nucleotides read TGTGCCAGCAGTCCACCGACAGGGTCTGGAAACACCATATATTTT. The chain carries TRBV28 and TRBJ1-3; 7 nucleotides line up with TRBD1. This CDR3 has 15 residues. Per the germline V gene, CDR1 is MDHEN and CDR2 is SYDVKM. V shed 5 bases, J shed 1 base, and the junction held 5 bases outside the gene matches.

The chain has TRBV7-2 and TRBJ2-7; the D is unclear. Trimming took 3 bases from V and 2 from J, leaving 11 bases between them. From germline, CDR1 is SGHTA and CDR2 FQGNSA. The CDR3 length is 14 residues. Written as DNA, the CDR3 is TGTGCCAGCAGCTTTAAGACAATGACCTACGAGCAGTACTTC. Translation gives CASSFKTMTYEQYF.